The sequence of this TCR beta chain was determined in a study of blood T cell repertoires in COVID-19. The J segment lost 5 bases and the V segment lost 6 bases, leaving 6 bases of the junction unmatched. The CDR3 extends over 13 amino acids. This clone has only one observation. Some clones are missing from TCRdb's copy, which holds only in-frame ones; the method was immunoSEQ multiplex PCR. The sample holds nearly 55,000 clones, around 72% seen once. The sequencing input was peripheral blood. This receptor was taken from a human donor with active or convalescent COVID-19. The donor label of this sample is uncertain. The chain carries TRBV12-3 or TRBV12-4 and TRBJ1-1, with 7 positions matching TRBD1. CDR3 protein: CASSATGVTEAFF. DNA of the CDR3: TGTGCCAGCAGCGCTACAGGGGTAACTGAAGCTTTCTTT.